Below, 13 T cell receptor beta chains from the same sample are listed, as sequenced in a study of T cell repertoires in cytomegalovirus infection. Their antigens remain unidentified. TCRdb passed the reads through MiXCR, listing each CDR3 protein once. The table has 75,000 to 95,000 distinct CDR3 sequences, roughly 44% seen once. The sample consisted of CD8+ T cells from cultured PBMCs, taken from culture after CMV antigen stimulation. The receptors were sampled from a human donor in good health (CMV status not recorded). Some clones in this sample may be carry-over from other donors' samples.

The V gene is TRBV10-3, the J gene TRBJ2-1; the match to TRBD2 covers 10 bases. V lost 5 bases, J lost 0 bases, and 13 bases stayed unmatched. The CDR3 runs to 19 residues. CDR1 is ENHRY and CDR2 is SYGVKD in the germline V gene. The CDR3 DNA follows: TGTGCCATCAGTCCGGGGGCTAGCGGGAGAGTAAGCTCCTACAATGAGCAGTTCTTC. This codes for CAISPGASGRVSSYNEQFF.

The rearrangement uses TRBV7-3 and TRBJ1-1; a possible D gene is TRBD1 (6 bases). The V end was cut by 4 bases, the J end by 1 base, with 7 bases between. CDR3 length equals 13 residues. Germline V lookup: CDR1 SGHTA, CDR2 FQGTGA. The CDR3 spells CASSSQGNTEAFF. The CDR3 DNA reads TGTGCCAGCAGCTCACAGGGGAACACTGAAGCTTTCTTT.

Only a few counts were recorded for this clonotype. This chain joins TRBV12-3 or TRBV12-4 and TRBJ2-2; the D gene is possibly TRBD2 (5 bases). V lost 6 bases and J lost 6, with 8 bases in between. The CDR3 has 12 amino acids. CDR3 DNA sequence: TGTGCCAGCAGATCCGGGGCCGGGGAGCTGTTTTTT. Its protein product is CASRSGAGELFF.

This clonotype showed up many times. This chain connects TRBV7-2 to TRBJ2-7, with TRBD2 matching over 12 bases. The ends lost 4 bases at V and 1 base at J; junction bases unmatched: 5. CDR3 length: 16 residues. CDR1 is SGHTA, CDR2 FQGNSA, per germline. The chain's CDR3 is CASSSGLAGLSYEQYF. The CDR3 DNA sequence: TGTGCCAGCAGCTCCGGACTAGCGGGGTTATCCTACGAGCAGTACTTC.

The chain joins TRBV29-1 to TRBJ2-1; D possibly corresponds to TRBD1 (6 bases). The CDR3 runs to 12 residues. V dropped 1 base and J dropped 7 bases, with 8 bases sitting between them. CDR1 is SQVTM and CDR2 is ANQGSEA in the germline V gene. The DNA for the CDR3 is TGCAGCGTTGAAGGGGGGCGAAATGAGCAGTTCTTC. As protein: CSVEGGRNEQFF.

The chain recombines TRBV11-2 with TRBJ2-2; 8 bases map to TRBD1. CDR3 length: 19 amino acids. Germline CDR1 reads SGHAT; CDR2 reads FQNNGV. Germline trimming cut 5 bases from V and 0 bases from J; bases unmatched to any gene: 14. The CDR3 DNA reads as TGTGCCAGCAGCCCCTGGACAGGGTCCCGCCGAGCGAACACCGGGGAGCTGTTTTTT. Protein: CASSPWTGSRRANTGELFF.

The chain recombines TRBV6-5 with TRBJ2-7; D is ambiguous. Trimming took 5 bases from V and 4 from J, leaving 9 bases between them. Germline V gene data show CDR1 as MNHEY and CDR2 as SVGAGI. This CDR3 contains 12 residues. CDR3 residues: CASSAETYEQYF. The CDR3 region has the DNA TGTGCCAGCAGTGCGGAGACTTACGAGCAGTACTTC.

V gene TRBV19 combines with J gene TRBJ2-7, with unresolved D. V gave up 8 bases and J gave up 2 bases, with 13 bases separating them. CDR3 size: 13 residues. Germline CDR1 is LNHDA and CDR2 is SQIVND (reference sequence). In DNA, the CDR3 is TGTGCCAGTGGCTCACGAGAAGCCTACGAGCAGTACTTC. Residues: CASGSREAYEQYF.

Comments on this clonotype: Likely a read error: the CDR3 ends without its conserved phenylalanine or tryptophan. This chain uses TRBV9 with TRBJ2-1; 11 positions match TRBD2. Trimming removed 0 bases from V and 7 bases from J; junction bases left unmatched: 6. Germline V gene data show CDR1 as SGDLS and CDR2 as YYNGEE. CDR3 length: 16 residues. In DNA, the CDR3 is TGTGCCAGCAGCGTAGCTAGGGCTAGCGGGGGGAATGAGCAGTTCCTC. Protein sequence: CASSVARASGGNEQFL.

The chain joins TRBV4-1 to TRBJ2-1; 7 bases align to TRBD1. With 2 bases clipped from V and 4 bases from J, the junction kept 8 bases outside the gene matches. The CDR3 runs 16 residues. Germline V gives CDR1 MGHRA, CDR2 YSYEKL. CDR3 amino acids: CASSQTRQGVYNEQFF. The CDR3 DNA is TGCGCCAGCAGCCAAACCCGACAGGGAGTATACAATGAGCAGTTCTTC.

This clonotype was seen more than once but under ten times. The rearrangement joins TRBV27 to TRBJ2-5, with 7 bases aligning to TRBD1. The V segment lost 6 bases and the J segment 2 bases; nucleotides outside the gene matches: 9. The CDR3 is made up of 15 amino acids. Germline lookup yields CDR1 MNHEY and CDR2 SMNVEV (reference sequence). Written as DNA, the CDR3 is TGTGCCAGCAGAACTCGGGACAGATTACAAGAGACCCAGTACTTC. Translated: CASRTRDRLQETQYF.

This clonotype showed up many times. The genes are TRBV7-3 and TRBJ2-1, with 7 positions matching TRBD2. V gave up 7 bases and J gave up 7 bases; unmatched junction bases: 13. This CDR3 has 15 amino acids. Looked up from germline, CDR1 is SGHTA and CDR2 is FQGTGA. The CDR3 DNA is TGTGCCAGCACCCAAAGAGGGAGGGATAAAAATGAGCAGTTCTTC. Translating it yields CASTQRGRDKNEQFF. The variable domain in full, with the rest retrieved from reference TRBV7-3 and TRBJ2-1, is GAGVSQTPSNKVTEKGKYVELRCDPISGHTALYWYRQSLGQGPEFLIYFQGTGAADDSGLPNDRFFAVRPEGSVSTLKIQRTERGDSAVYLCASTQRGRDKNEQFFGPGTRLTVL.

The rearrangement uses TRBV27 and TRBJ2-5; maybe TRBD1 (6 bases). V was clipped by 5 bases and J by 5 bases, with 15 bases between them. This CDR3 has 14 residues. Germline CDR1 reads MNHEY; CDR2 reads SMNVEV (reference sequence). The CDR3 coding sequence is TGTGCCAGCAGTCCCACAGGGAGCAGGGAGACCCAGTACTTC. This codes for CASSPTGSRETQYF.